The 4 T cell receptor beta chains listed next were all sequenced from one sample in a study of blood T cell repertoires in COVID-19. The table came from immunoSEQ multiplex PCR; TCRdb's copy has only in-frame clones and leaves some out. Seen here are more than 150,000 clones, roughly 87% observed once, and the top ten hold about 6.5%. The source material was PBMCs or T cells enriched from blood (not recorded which). These receptor sequences come from a woman aged 45-65 years who had recovered from COVID-19.

CDR3 sequence reads: CATSGGLAGPQETQYF. The CDR3 DNA follows: TGTGCCACCAGCGGGGGACTAGCGGGTCCCCAAGAGACCCAGTACTTC. J is TRBJ2-5 and V is TRBV15, with 12 nucleotides matching TRBD2. Germline V gives CDR1 LNHNV, CDR2 YYDKDF (reference sequence). The CDR3 has 16 residues. J lost 1 base, V lost 5 bases, and 5 bases had no gene match.

The CDR3 is CASSSSGRKTDTQYF. The CDR3 bases are TGTGCCAGCAGTTCTAGCGGGAGGAAGACAGATACGCAGTATTTT. V gene TRBV28 combines with J gene TRBJ2-3; 11 bases agree with TRBD2. The J segment lost 3 bases and the V segment lost 4 bases, leaving 3 bases of the junction unmatched. Looked up from germline, CDR1 is MDHEN and CDR2 is SYDVKM. This CDR3 is built from 15 residues.

The CDR3 reads CASSLSSETEAFF. The CDR3 DNA sequence: TGTGCCAGCAGCTTAAGCAGCGAAACTGAAGCTTTCTTT. V is TRBV11-2 and J is TRBJ1-1, with D uncertain. The germline V gene has CDR1 SGHAT and CDR2 FQNNGV. The CDR3 consists of 13 residues. Trimming took 2 bases from V and 5 from J, leaving 9 bases between them.

This rearrangement joins TRBV28 to TRBJ1-5; D gene ambiguous. The CDR3 runs to 12 residues. Germline V gene lookup returns CDR1 MDHEN and CDR2 SYDVKM. The V end lost 6 bases, the J end lost 3 bases, and 6 bases lay between the germline ends. The CDR3, as DNA: TGTGCCAGCAGAGGACTCAATCAGCCCCAGCATTTT. Its translation: CASRGLNQPQHF.